Following are 20 T cell receptor beta chains from one sample sequenced in a study of cytomegalovirus exposure and HLA in healthy donors. The PCR employed 60 Vbeta primers together with 13 Jbeta primers. The data were produced by immunoSEQ multiplex PCR, yet TCRdb's version contains in-frame clones alone and is incomplete. The repertoire consists of under 130,000 clones, with 55% to 75% occurring once and the leading ten covering approximately 3.9%. Sequencing was carried out using PBMCs. The receptors here all came from a man aged 25 to 40 in good health and CMV-seropositive.

This clone was seen more than once but under ten times. The J gene is TRBJ2-3, the V gene TRBV7-2; D is undetermined. The germline CDR1 and CDR2 sequences are SGHTA and FQGNSA. Trimming removed 4 bases from V and 6 bases from J, with 5 bases in between. The CDR3 contains 11 residues. The CDR3 DNA reads as TGTGCCAGCAGCTCCCGGGATACGCAGTATTTT. This translates into CASSSRDTQYF.

The chain is built from TRBV7-9 and TRBJ1-1; D is ambiguous. CDR3 length equals 15 residues. Trimming stripped 1 base from V and 0 bases from J, with 9 bases between. CDR1 is SEHNR, CDR2 FQNEAQ, per germline (reference sequence). This CDR3 reads CASSLGENLNTEAFF. DNA of the CDR3: TGTGCCAGCAGCTTAGGAGAGAACTTGAACACTGAAGCTTTCTTT.

This clone is a singleton in its sample. The rearrangement links TRBV19 to TRBJ1-2, with D hard to call. CDR1 and CDR2 from the germline V gene are LNHDA and SQIVND (reference sequence). V lost 5 bases to trimming and J lost 8 bases, with 12 bases between them. The CDR3 has 12 amino acids. Here the CDR3 reads CASSFLDGGYTF. DNA for the CDR3: TGTGCCAGTAGTTTTCTTGACGGGGGCTACACCTTC.

This chain connects TRBV6-5 to TRBJ1-2; possible D gene TRBD1, 5 bases. The V and J ends lost 5 bases and 2 bases respectively, with 9 bases between them. CDR3 length: 13 residues. CDR1 and CDR2 (germline): MNHEY, SVGAGI. The DNA for the CDR3 is TGTGCCAGCAGTCCCCCAGGGAACTATGGCTACACCTTC. It specifies CASSPPGNYGYTF.

The chain employs TRBV5-1 and TRBJ2-1; TRBD2 matches at 7 bases. This CDR3 spans 14 amino acids. CDR1 is SGHRS and CDR2 is YFSETQ in the germline V gene. With 2 bases clipped from V and 5 bases from J, the junction kept 4 bases outside the gene matches. The CDR3 reads CASSFGGGNNEQFF. The CDR3 bases are TGCGCCAGCAGCTTCGGCGGGGGTAACAATGAGCAGTTCTTC.

This chain uses TRBV7-9 with TRBJ2-1; D is possibly TRBD1 (6 bases). The V end was cut by 5 bases, the J end by 5 bases, with 16 bases between. Germline V CDR1 and CDR2: SEHNR, FQNEAQ (reference sequence). The CDR3 is 15 amino acids. The chain's CDR3 is CASSPQGSTDNEQFF. DNA for the CDR3: TGTGCCAGCAGCCCGCAGGGGTCCACAGACAATGAGCAGTTCTTC.

V usage is TRBV5-6 and J usage is TRBJ2-5; D is possibly TRBD1 (6 bases). CDR1 is SGHDT and CDR2 is YYEEEE in the germline V gene. With 3 bases removed from V and 6 bases from J, the gap between germline ends came to 18 bases. The CDR3 runs 15 residues. CDR3 sequence (DNA): TGTGCCAGCAGCTCCGGCGGGCCAACAGGGAAGACCCAGTACTTC. Translated: CASSSGGPTGKTQYF.

In nucleotides, the CDR3 is TGTGCCAGCAGCTTGGTGACTGGCGGGGGGGCCCCAGAGACCCAGTACTTC. Protein product: CASSLVTGGGAPETQYF. V usage is TRBV5-6 and J usage is TRBJ2-5; the match to TRBD2 covers 9 bases. CDR1 and CDR2 from the germline V gene are SGHDT and YYEEEE. This CDR3 is 17 amino acids long. V was clipped by 0 bases and J by 4 bases; unmatched bases: 10.

This clone was detected a few times. The chain carries TRBV6-5 and TRBJ1-2; D call uncertain. Germline V lookup: CDR1 MNHEY, CDR2 SVGAGI. The CDR3 sequence is 11 residues long. The V end was cut by 8 bases, the J end by 4 bases, with 8 bases between. CDR3 in DNA: TGTGCCAGCGGGTACAGCTATGGCTACACCTTC. Amino acids: CASGYSYGYTF.

This clone was seen a few times. The chain employs TRBV9 and TRBJ2-7, with D tentatively TRBD2 (6 bases). The CDR3 loop spans 14 amino acids. Per the germline V gene, CDR1 is SGDLS and CDR2 is YYNGEE. V lost 3 bases and J lost 2, with 12 bases in between. The CDR3 region is CASSETGLPYEQYF. CDR3 nucleotides: TGTGCCAGCAGCGAGACGGGACTTCCCTACGAGCAGTACTTC.

This rearrangement joins TRBV11-1 to TRBJ2-3; D not certain. This CDR3 has 15 amino acids. The ends were cut back, 5 bases at V and 0 bases at J, with 12 bases in the middle. Germline assignment: CDR1 SGHAT and CDR2 FQDESV (reference sequence). CDR3 in DNA: TGTGCCAGCAGCAACTCGGCGACTAGCACAGATACGCAGTATTTT. Protein: CASSNSATSTDTQYF. Variable domain in full (rest from reference TRBV11-1 and TRBJ2-3): EAEVAQSPRYKITEKSQAVAFWCDPISGHATLYWYRQILGQGPELLVQFQDESVVDDSQLPKDRFSAERLKGVDSTLKIQPAELGDSAMYLCASSNSATSTDTQYFGPGTRLTVL.

V gene TRBV19 combines with J gene TRBJ2-4, with 9 bases lining up with TRBD2. The germline CDR1 and CDR2 sequences are LNHDA and SQIVND (reference sequence). V lost 3 bases to trimming and J lost 2 bases; unmatched junction nucleotides: 11. The CDR3 covers 18 residues. CDR3 nucleotides: TGTGCCAGTAGTATTGGATCTAGCGGGGTCGCGACCAAAAACATTCAGTACTTC. This gives the protein CASSIGSSGVATKNIQYF.

This clone was seen more than once but under ten times. The chain uses TRBV10-3 and TRBJ1-1; weak D call: TRBD1 (5 bases). The V end was cut by 4 bases, the J end by 6 bases, with 9 bases between. This CDR3 spans 12 amino acids. Germline V gives CDR1 ENHRY, CDR2 SYGVKD. The CDR3 DNA reads TGTGCCATCAGTGTAGGGGCGGCTGAAGCTTTCTTT. It codes for CAISVGAAEAFF.

This clone was picked up a small number of times. CDR3 sequence (DNA): TGTGCCAGCAGCCCCCGGAGGGGGCAGGGGGTGGAGACCCAGTACTTC. It encodes CASSPRRGQGVETQYF. The rearrangement uses TRBV7-9 and TRBJ2-5; D perhaps matches TRBD1 (7 bases). The CDR3 totals 16 residues. With 5 bases removed from V and 5 bases from J, the gap between germline ends came to 21 bases. Germline lookup yields CDR1 SEHNR and CDR2 FQNEAQ (reference sequence).

This clone was seen a few times. The chain joins TRBV30 to TRBJ2-2, with D uncertain. V dropped 3 bases and J dropped 3 bases, with 8 bases sitting between them. The CDR3 runs to 13 residues. The germline V gene has CDR1 GTSNPN and CDR2 SVGIG (reference sequence). DNA of the CDR3: TGTGCCTGGAGGGTCGGGTACACCGGGGAGCTGTTTTTT. This codes for CAWRVGYTGELFF.

The chain has TRBV2 and TRBJ1-1; a possible D gene is TRBD1 (6 bases). There are 17 residues in the CDR3. V lost 7 bases and J 0 bases, leaving 21 bases between the germline ends. The germline V gene has CDR1 SNHLY and CDR2 FYNNEI. The CDR3 here is CASTKSSTGRVNTEAFF. Written as DNA, the CDR3 is TGTGCCAGCACCAAATCTTCCACAGGGCGGGTGAACACTGAAGCTTTCTTT.

The rearrangement uses TRBV9 and TRBJ1-2; TRBD1 is a possible D gene (5 bases). This CDR3 has 15 residues. Germline lookup yields CDR1 SGDLS and CDR2 YYNGEE. Trimming removed 0 bases from V and 7 bases from J, with 16 bases in between. CDR3: CASSVALQGGSGYTF. The CDR3 nucleotides read TGTGCCAGCAGCGTAGCTCTTCAGGGAGGGTCTGGCTACACCTTC.

The chain links TRBV7-8 to TRBJ1-4; no clear D. Germline-derived CDR1 and CDR2 are SGHVS and FQNEAQ. V lost 5 bases to trimming and J lost 0 bases, with 16 bases between them. This CDR3 is 17 amino acids long. CDR3 loop: CASSLRQAGATNEKLFF. The CDR3 DNA reads as TGTGCCAGCAGCCTGCGCCAGGCGGGAGCAACTAATGAAAAACTGTTTTTT.

The chain combines TRBV5-4 with TRBJ1-4, with a possible D match to TRBD1 (5 bases). CDR3 length equals 15 residues. From germline, CDR1 is SGHNT and CDR2 YYREEE (reference sequence). Trimming took off 3 bases at V and 5 bases at J, with 14 bases between the two ends. The CDR3 nucleotides read TGTGCCAGCAGCTCCGGAGGGGCGAAAAATGAAAAACTGTTTTTT. It specifies CASSSGGAKNEKLFF. Full variable domain (remainder filled in from reference TRBV5-4 and TRBJ1-4): ETGVTQSPTHLIKTRGQQVTLRCSSQSGHNTVSWYQQALGQGPQFIFQYYREEENGRGNFPPRFSGLQFPNYSSELNVNALELDDSALYLCASSSGGAKNEKLFFGSGTQLSVL.

In DNA form, the CDR3 reads TGTGCCGCGGAGGGGATGCGAGAGACCCAGTACTTC. The encoded protein is CAAEGMRETQYF. The chain uses TRBV27 and TRBJ2-5, with D perhaps matching TRBD2 (6 bases). Trimming stripped 11 bases from V and 4 bases from J, with 14 bases between. In germline, CDR1 is MNHEY, CDR2 SMNVEV (reference sequence). This CDR3 contains 12 residues.